The rows below give T cell receptor beta chains drawn from one sample of a study of memory CD8 T cells in hepatitis C reinfection. Produced via immunoSEQ multiplex PCR; TCRdb's table is partial and in-frame only. The data show 35,000 to 50,000 clones, 85% to 90% seen once. The sample consisted of naive CD8+ T cells sorted from blood. These receptors came from a man aged 18 to 30 with hepatitis C virus infection. Each CDR3 is given with its conserved first and last residue. Each record gives: CDR3 length, J gene, D gene, V gene, clone size, CDR3 protein, CDR3 DNA. A D gene is named only where the DNA matches it firmly. Where a row states a size, it is once, few, many or the class of an expanded clone; other rows omit it.

16 | TRBJ2-7 | TRBD1 | TRBV2 | . | CASSVVGTGRSYEQYF | TGTGCCAGCAGTGTTGTAGGGACAGGGCGCTCCTACGAGCAGTACTTC
13 | TRBJ2-1 | . | TRBV29-1 | once | CSVEGHGTDEQFF | TGCAGCGTTGAAGGCCACGGGACTGATGAGCAGTTCTTC
15 | TRBJ1-2 | . | TRBV6-5 | . | CASSIYPGASYGYTF | TGTGCCAGCAGTATCTATCCAGGCGCTTCCTATGGCTACACCTTC
15 | TRBJ2-1 | TRBD1 | TRBV7-9 | . | CASSLTGTGGNEQFF | TGTGCCAGCAGCTTAACCGGGACAGGGGGCAATGAGCAGTTCTTC
19 | TRBJ2-2 | TRBD1 | TRBV4-1 | . | CASSQDPGVGLGTGGELFF | TGCGCCAGCAGCCAAGATCCAGGGGTGGGACTCGGGACAGGCGGGGAGCTGTTTTTT
16 | TRBJ2-2 | TRBD2 | TRBV5-8 | . | CASSSIAGSYTGELFF | TGTGCCAGCAGCTCAATAGCGGGGTCGTACACCGGGGAGCTGTTTTTT
15 | TRBJ2-7 | TRBD1 | TRBV27 | . | CASTGTDRGLGEQYF | TGTGCCAGCACCGGAACGGACAGGGGGCTTGGAGAGCAGTACTTC
15 | TRBJ1-6 | . | TRBV4-2 | . | CASSQEVDGSSPLHF | TGTGCCAGCAGCCAAGAGGTGGATGGGAGTTCACCCCTCCACTTT
16 | TRBJ2-5 | TRBD2 | TRBV27 | . | CASSRVSGVIQETQYF | TGTGCCAGCAGTCGGGTTAGCGGGGTTATACAAGAGACCCAGTACTTC
15 | TRBJ2-1 | TRBD1 | TRBV13 | . | CASSTEGGAYNEQFF | TGTGCCAGCAGCACCGAAGGGGGCGCCTACAATGAGCAGTTCTTC
14 | TRBJ2-7 | . | TRBV27 | once | CASSLLGGEEEQYF | TGTGCCAGCAGTTTATTGGGCGGGGAGGAAGAGCAGTACTTC
16 | TRBJ1-2 | TRBD1 | TRBV4-3 | . | CASSQDSGQGADGYTF | TGCGCCAGCAGCCAAGATTCAGGACAGGGGGCGGATGGCTACACCTTC
18 | TRBJ2-6 | TRBD2 | TRBV9 | . | CASSVGLAGLSGANVLTF | TGTGCCAGCAGCGTGGGACTAGCGGGTCTCTCTGGGGCCAACGTCCTGACTTTC
15 | TRBJ2-3 | . | TRBV7-2 | . | CASSLAGGITDTQYF | TGTGCCAGCAGCTTAGCGGGGGGTATCACAGATACGCAGTATTTT